This T cell receptor (beta chain) was identified during a study of lung T cells in sarcoidosis with Löfgren's syndrome. Study-level information: Bronchoalveolar lavage fluid in sarcoidosis accumulates CD4+ T cells. Study-wide results and caveats: Sarcoidosis antigen recognition was only suggested, antigen unidentified.

MiXCR, run by TCRdb on the reads, gives a single entry per CDR3 protein. This table holds 2,000 to 3,000 distinct CDR3 sequences, roughly 19% found once. This clonotype showed up many times. The antigen is not known. Sequencing used CD4+ T cells from bronchoalveolar lavage. The sequence was obtained from a human donor with sarcoidosis (Löfgren's syndrome or another form), or a control subject (not recorded which).

This chain's CDR3 is CASSLDGRGQPQHF. For the CDR3, the DNA is TGTGCCAGCAGCTTGGATGGCAGGGGCCAGCCCCAGCATTTT. V is TRBV5-4 and J is TRBJ1-5, with D perhaps TRBD1 (6 bases). V was shortened by 0 bases and J by 7 bases, with 11 bases between the two germline ends. Germline CDR1 is SGHNT and CDR2 is YYREEE (reference sequence). The CDR3 is made up of 14 amino acids.